A single sample is the source of the 30 T cell receptor beta chains below, sequenced in a study of blood T cell repertoires in COVID-19. Data came from immunoSEQ multiplex PCR; TCRdb stores just in-frame clones and leaves some out. The table records 55,000 to 90,000 clones, more than 85% of them present only once. Sequencing was done on a sample of peripheral blood. The receptors originated from a man between 65 and 85 years old with active COVID-19.

The chain has TRBV7-3 and TRBJ2-3; D is possibly TRBD2 (6 bases). This CDR3 spans 16 amino acids. The V gene lost 1 base and the J gene lost 2 bases, with 13 bases spanning the gap. Looked up from germline, CDR1 is SGHTA and CDR2 is FQGTGA. The CDR3 region is CASSLRASEYTDTQYF. In nucleotides, the CDR3 is TGTGCCAGCAGCTTAAGGGCTAGCGAATACACAGATACGCAGTATTTT.

On this clone itself: A junction boundary mismatches the germline segment, possibly from a read error. The CDR3 loop is CASSPPRGRPAAF. The CDR3 coding sequence is TGTGCCAGCAGCCCCCCCAGGGGGCGGCCCGCAGCTTTT. V usage is TRBV7-9 and J usage is TRBJ2-3; 8 bases are a match to TRBD1. Germline-derived CDR1 and CDR2 are SEHNR and FQNEAQ (reference sequence). The CDR3 contains 13 residues.

The chain uses TRBV30 and TRBJ1-5; no definite D call. Germline V gene data show CDR1 as GTSNPN and CDR2 as SVGIG (reference sequence). V was cut by 2 bases and J by 2 bases, with 10 bases left in between. The CDR3 is made up of 14 amino acids. CDR3 DNA sequence: TGTGCCTGGAGTCGCCTAGATGGCAATCAGCCCCAGCATTTT. The encoded protein is CAWSRLDGNQPQHF. The full variable domain, completed using reference TRBV30 and TRBJ1-5, is SQTIHQWPATLVQPVGSPLSLECTVEGTSNPNLYWYRQAAGRGLQLLFYSVGIGQISSEVPQNLSASRPQDRQFILSSKKLLLSDSGFYLCAWSRLDGNQPQHFGDGTRLSIL.

The chain couples TRBV30 to TRBJ2-1, with 8 bases matching TRBD1. The CDR3 totals 13 residues. Germline CDR1 reads GTSNPN; CDR2 reads SVGIG (reference sequence). Trimming took 2 bases from V and 16 from J; bases not matched to a gene: 13. CDR3 sequence: CAWSHKFRGRGFF. The CDR3 DNA follows: TGTGCCTGGAGTCACAAGTTCAGGGGGCGGGGATTCTTC.

This rearrangement joins TRBV11-3 to TRBJ2-1, with 8 bases matching TRBD2. Germline CDR1 and CDR2: SGHNT and YENEEA. This CDR3 spans 15 amino acids. Unmatched junction bases numbered 11, after V lost 4 bases and J lost 9 bases. This CDR3 is CASSSFTGGAGEQFF. For the CDR3, the DNA is TGTGCCAGCAGCTCCTTTACCGGGGGGGCGGGTGAGCAGTTCTTC.

This clone was counted only a few times. The V gene is TRBV19, the J gene TRBJ2-7, with 9 bases matching TRBD1. After removal of 1 base from V and 7 bases from J, the junction contained 8 bases not matched to a gene. The CDR3 sequence is 15 residues long. Looked up from germline, CDR1 is LNHDA and CDR2 is SQIVND (reference sequence). CDR3 coding DNA: TGTGCCAGTAGTATAGCCCGGACAGGGGTTGGGGAGCAGTACTTC. Amino acid sequence: CASSIARTGVGEQYF.

This chain uses TRBV7-8 with TRBJ2-7, with D hard to call. Germline CDR1 reads SGHVS; CDR2 reads FQNEAQ. Between the trimmed V and J ends, which lost 5 bases and 2 bases, there was a span of 7 bases. The CDR3 has 12 amino acids. The CDR3 nucleotides read TGTGCCAGCAGCCGGGCCGCCTACGAGCAGTACTTC. Translated: CASSRAAYEQYF.

The chain carries TRBV6-8 and TRBJ1-2, with TRBD1 matching 11 bases. V lost 6 bases, J lost 5 bases, and 8 bases stayed unmatched. Germline-derived CDR1 and CDR2 are MNHGY and SAAAGT. The CDR3 is 15 residues long. CDR3 in DNA: TGTGCCAGCAGACCCCCGGGACAGGGGGGTTATGGCTACACCTTC. Protein product: CASRPPGQGGYGYTF.

Comments on this clone: Mismatch with germline at one junction end may stem from a read error. The V call is TRBV7-7, the J call TRBJ2-6; D unresolved. The CDR3 extends over 15 amino acids. The V gene's germline CDR1 is SSHAT and CDR2 FNYEAQ (reference sequence). CDR3 bases: TGTGCTAGCAGCCCGGGTGGCTCTGGGGCCAACGTCCTGACTTTC. It encodes CASSPGGSGANVLTF.

The chain combines TRBV5-1 with TRBJ2-5; TRBD1 matches 7 bases. Germline loops: CDR1 SGHRS, CDR2 YFSETQ. V dropped 4 bases and J dropped 5; count of bases not matched to a gene: 11. The CDR3 runs to 15 residues. The chain's CDR3 is CASSPRTGAGETQYF. The CDR3 DNA follows: TGCGCCAGCAGCCCCCGGACAGGCGCCGGTGAGACCCAGTACTTC.

A single count supports this clone. The V gene is TRBV7-3, the J gene TRBJ2-5; 7 bases match TRBD2. Trimming at V came to 5 bases and at J to 0 bases, leaving 0 bases not matched to a gene. Per the germline V gene, CDR1 is SGHTA and CDR2 is FQGTGA. The CDR3 runs to 13 residues. This chain's CDR3 is CASSRGDQETQYF. DNA of the CDR3: TGTGCCAGCAGCCGGGGGGACCAAGAGACCCAGTACTTC.

The J gene is TRBJ2-3, the V gene TRBV4-3; possibly TRBD1 for D (5 bases). Germline CDR1 is LGHNA and CDR2 is YSLEER. Trimming shortened V by 5 bases and J by 1 base, and 10 bases separated the two germline ends. CDR3 length: 14 amino acids. CDR3 in amino acids: CASSIGARTDTQYF. In DNA, the CDR3 is TGCGCCAGCAGCATTGGGGCCCGCACAGATACGCAGTATTTT.

The rearrangement joins TRBV6-2 or TRBV6-3 to TRBJ2-6, with D possibly TRBD2 on 7 matching bases. The ends were cut back, 0 bases at V and 0 bases at J, with 18 bases in the middle. The CDR3 length is 20 residues. Germline values: CDR1 MNHEY, CDR2 SVGEGT. The CDR3 loop reads CASSYSHRGGVLSGANVLTF. DNA for the CDR3: TGTGCCAGCAGTTACTCCCATAGGGGGGGGGTCCTCTCTGGGGCCAACGTCCTGACTTTC.

The chain joins TRBV19 to TRBJ2-1; 8 bases align to TRBD2. The V gene's germline CDR1 is LNHDA and CDR2 SQIVND (reference sequence). This CDR3 comprises 16 residues. V lost 1 base, J lost 5 bases, and 7 bases stayed unmatched. The CDR3 is CASSIGGGLADNEQFF. The CDR3 coding sequence is TGTGCCAGTAGTATAGGGGGTGGACTAGCAGACAATGAGCAGTTCTTC.

This chain links TRBV19 with TRBJ2-7; TRBD1 might be the D (7 bases). This CDR3 has 14 residues. CDR1 and CDR2 from the germline V gene are LNHDA and SQIVND (reference sequence). V was clipped by 4 bases and J by 3 bases, with 13 bases between them. The CDR3 DNA sequence: TGTGCCAGTAGTAGGAGGGACAGACACTACGAGCAGTACTTC. As protein: CASSRRDRHYEQYF.

This rearrangement joins TRBV24-1 to TRBJ1-3; D is unresolved. The germline V gene encodes CDR1 KGHDR and CDR2 SFDVKD. The CDR3 length is 14 residues. V lost 4 bases and J lost 0, with 6 bases in between. The CDR3: CATSDGASGNTIYF. The DNA of the CDR3 is TGTGCCACCAGTGACGGTGCCTCTGGAAACACCATATATTTT.

The DNA for the CDR3 is TGTGCCAGCAGCCAACGACAGGACCCCCAAAAAGAGACCCAGTACTTC. Protein product: CASSQRQDPQKETQYF. The chain couples TRBV3-1 (or the pseudogene TRBV3-2) to TRBJ2-5; possibly TRBD1 for D (6 bases). The V gene's germline CDR1 is LGHDT and CDR2 YNNKEL (reference sequence). With 2 bases removed from V and 3 bases from J, the gap between germline ends came to 16 bases. CDR3 length: 16 amino acids.

The chain carries TRBV3-1 (or the pseudogene TRBV3-2) and TRBJ2-7, with 8 bases aligning to TRBD1. The CDR3 runs to 17 residues. The J segment lost 3 bases and the V segment lost 7 bases, leaving 17 bases of the junction unmatched. CDR1 and CDR2 from the germline V gene are LGHDT and YNNKEL (reference sequence). Here the CDR3 reads CASTPRVGTGQVYEQYF. The DNA for the CDR3 is TGTGCCAGCACCCCCCGTGTGGGGACGGGACAGGTCTACGAGCAGTACTTC.

The chain recombines TRBV29-1 with TRBJ2-7; TRBD2 is a possible D gene (5 bases). The V gene's germline CDR1 is SQVTM and CDR2 ANQGSEA. The CDR3 spans 12 residues. Trimming stripped 3 bases from V and 2 bases from J, with 8 bases between. CDR3 loop: CSVEGEAYEQYF. The CDR3 DNA reads TGCAGCGTTGAGGGAGAAGCCTACGAGCAGTACTTC.

V gene TRBV12-3 or TRBV12-4 combines with J gene TRBJ1-1; the D gene is possibly TRBD1 (5 bases). There are 12 residues in the CDR3. V was trimmed by 5 bases and J by 3 bases, leaving 7 bases between them. DNA for the CDR3: TGTGCCAGCAGTGCGGGGGACACTGAAGCTTTCTTT. This translates into CASSAGDTEAFF.

This rearrangement joins TRBV28 to TRBJ2-3, with TRBD2 matching over 8 bases. Trimming cost V 6 bases and J 6 bases; bases outside gene matches: 11. The CDR3 totals 15 residues. The germline gives CDR1 MDHEN, CDR2 SYDVKM. The CDR3 DNA reads as TGTGCCAGCAGCCCCCCCAGCGGGAGTGGTGATACGCAGTATTTT. Translated, it gives CASSPPSGSGDTQYF.

The chain couples TRBV24-1 to TRBJ1-4, with 7 bases matching TRBD1. The CDR3 has 17 amino acids. Per the germline V gene, CDR1 is KGHDR and CDR2 is SFDVKD. After removal of 6 bases from V and 0 bases from J, the junction contained 9 bases not matched to a gene. DNA for the CDR3: TGTGCCACCAGTACCACCCGGGACAGCCCAACTAATGAAAAACTGTTTTTT. Translation: CATSTTRDSPTNEKLFF.

The V gene is TRBV7-3, the J gene TRBJ2-3; D gene uncertain. Germline V CDR1 and CDR2: SGHTA, FQGTGA. The CDR3 totals 12 residues. Deletions cut 5 bases from V and 5 bases from J, with 8 bases between. DNA of the CDR3: TGTGCCAGCAGCCTAGGCAGAGATACGCAGTATTTT. As protein: CASSLGRDTQYF.

V gene TRBV2 combines with J gene TRBJ2-5, with D unclear. V dropped 6 bases and J dropped 5 bases, with 4 bases sitting between them. Germline CDR1 and CDR2: SNHLY and FYNNEI. CDR3 length equals 10 residues. The CDR3, as DNA: TGTGCCAGCAGACGGGAGACCCAGTACTTC. Amino acids: CASRRETQYF.

V gene TRBV5-4 combines with J gene TRBJ2-1, with 12 nucleotides matching TRBD1. This CDR3 is built from 16 residues. The germline CDR1 and CDR2 sequences are SGHNT and YYREEE (reference sequence). V was clipped by 4 bases and J by 4 bases; unmatched bases: 6. Written as DNA, the CDR3 is TGTGCCAGCAGCCAGCGGGACAGGGGGCGATACAATGAGCAGTTCTTC. This gives the protein CASSQRDRGRYNEQFF.

This sequence joins TRBV30 and TRBJ2-5; D gene ambiguous. The CDR3 totals 13 residues. Germline V CDR1 and CDR2: GTSNPN, SVGIG (reference sequence). The germline V and J ends were trimmed by 0 bases and 6 bases, with 11 bases remaining between them. The CDR3 spells CAWSVLERQTQYF. CDR3 bases: TGTGCCTGGAGTGTCCTGGAGCGCCAGACCCAGTACTTC.

The chain uses TRBV21-1 and TRBJ2-2; TRBD1 is taken as the D call from the table, unchecked against the DNA. TRBV21-1 is recorded as a pseudogene. This CDR3 spans 16 amino acids. The CDR3 here is CASSKVGTPNTGELFF. The CDR3, as DNA: TGTGCCAGCAGCAAAGTTGGGACACCGAACACCGGGGAGCTGTTTTTT.

The V gene is TRBV2, the J gene TRBJ2-3; TRBD1 aligns across 9 bases. The CDR3 extends over 16 amino acids. The trim removed 6 bases at V and 5 bases at J, leaving 12 bases unmatched. Germline assignment: CDR1 SNHLY and CDR2 FYNNEI. The CDR3 loop reads CASRDPAQGAGDTQYF. The DNA of the CDR3 is TGTGCCAGCAGAGACCCGGCACAGGGGGCGGGAGATACGCAGTATTTT.

This rearrangement joins TRBV19 to TRBJ2-1; 8 bases are a match to TRBD1. The V gene end was trimmed by 4 bases and the J gene end by 6 bases; junction bases not matched to a gene: 5. The CDR3 is 14 amino acids. Germline lookup yields CDR1 LNHDA and CDR2 SQIVND (reference sequence). This CDR3 reads CASSTQGAGNEQFF. As DNA, the CDR3 is TGTGCCAGTAGTACCCAGGGGGCGGGCAATGAGCAGTTCTTC.

The chain has TRBV5-4 and TRBJ2-7; 7 positions match TRBD1. The CDR3 sequence is 13 residues long. Germline V gene lookup returns CDR1 SGHNT and CDR2 YYREEE (reference sequence). The ends lost 4 bases at V and 7 bases at J; junction bases unmatched: 8. CDR3 amino acids: CASSPSTGFEQYF. DNA for the CDR3: TGTGCCAGCAGCCCTTCGACAGGGTTTGAGCAGTACTTC.